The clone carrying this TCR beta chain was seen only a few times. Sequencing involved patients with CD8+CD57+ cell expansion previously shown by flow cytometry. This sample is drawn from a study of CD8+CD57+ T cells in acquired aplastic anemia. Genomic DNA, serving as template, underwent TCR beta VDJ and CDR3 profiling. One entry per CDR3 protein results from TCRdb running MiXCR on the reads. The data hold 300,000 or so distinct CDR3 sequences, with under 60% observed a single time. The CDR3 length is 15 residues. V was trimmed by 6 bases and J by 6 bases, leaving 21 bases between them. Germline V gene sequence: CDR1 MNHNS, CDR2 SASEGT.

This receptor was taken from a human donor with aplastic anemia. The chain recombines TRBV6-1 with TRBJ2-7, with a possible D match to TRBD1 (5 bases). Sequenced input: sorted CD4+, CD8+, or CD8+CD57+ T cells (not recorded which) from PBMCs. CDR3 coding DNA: TGTGCCAGCAGATTTACGTCCTCACCCCAGGGCGAGCAGTACTTC. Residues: CASRFTSSPQGEQYF.